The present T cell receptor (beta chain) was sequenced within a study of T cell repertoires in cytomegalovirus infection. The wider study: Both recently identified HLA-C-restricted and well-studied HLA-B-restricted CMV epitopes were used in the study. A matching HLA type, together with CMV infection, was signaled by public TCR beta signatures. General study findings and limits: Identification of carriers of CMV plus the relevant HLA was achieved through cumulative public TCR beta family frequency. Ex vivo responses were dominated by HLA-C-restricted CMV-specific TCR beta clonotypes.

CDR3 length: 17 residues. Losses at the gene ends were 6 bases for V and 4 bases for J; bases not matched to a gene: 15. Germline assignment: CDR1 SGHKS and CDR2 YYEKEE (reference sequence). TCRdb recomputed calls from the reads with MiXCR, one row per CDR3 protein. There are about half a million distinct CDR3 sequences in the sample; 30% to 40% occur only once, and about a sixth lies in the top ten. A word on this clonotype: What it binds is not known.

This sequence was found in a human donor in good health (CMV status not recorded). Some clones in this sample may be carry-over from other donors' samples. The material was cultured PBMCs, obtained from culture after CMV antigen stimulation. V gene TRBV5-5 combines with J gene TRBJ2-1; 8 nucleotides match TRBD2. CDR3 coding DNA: TGTGCCAGCAACCGACTACCGGGAGGGAGTACGTACAATGAGCAGTTCTTC. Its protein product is CASNRLPGGSTYNEQFF.